This TCR beta chain emerged from a study of CD8+ T cells in alopecia areata. As to treatment: oral pan-JAK inhibitor, 5-10 mg twice daily. RNA, once extracted, was reverse transcribed into cDNA for use as the sequencing template. Using immunoSEQ multiplex PCR, the repertoire was profiled, and TCRdb retains in-frame clones only, with some absent. The profile shows approximately 180,000 clones, approximately 59% of them singletons. This clone was counted between two and nine times. The TCR was taken from a human donor with alopecia areata. Sequences were derived from CD4+ T cells sorted from blood, sampled at approximately week 55, from a patient treated with tofacitinib.

DNA for the CDR3: TGTGCCAGCACGATCTACGAGCAGTACTTC. Encoded protein: CASTIYEQYF. The V call is TRBV6-5, the J call TRBJ2-7; D is ambiguous. Germline V gene data show CDR1 as MNHEY and CDR2 as SVGAGI. The CDR3 has 10 residues. V was cut by 7 bases and J by 3 bases, with 4 bases left in between.